The 29 T cell receptor beta chains given below trace back to one sample, sequenced in a study of blood T cell repertoires in COVID-19. Only in-frame clones appear in the TCRdb table, and some are missing; sequencing was by immunoSEQ multiplex PCR. The sample shows 300,000 to 400,000 clones, 90% of them seen only once. The sequenced material came from PBMCs or T cells enriched from blood (not recorded which). These receptors were collected from a woman aged 25 to 39 who had been exposed to COVID-19.

For this clone: At one end the junction does not follow the germline gene, possibly because of a read error. V gene TRBV13 combines with J gene TRBJ1-1, with unresolved D. The CDR3 contains 13 residues. The germline V gene encodes CDR1 PRHDT and CDR2 FYEKMQ (reference sequence). The chain's CDR3 is CASSFSLHTEAFF. In nucleotides, the CDR3 is TGTGCCAGCAGCTTTTCATTACACACCGAAGCTTTCTTT.

The gene calls are TRBV19 and TRBJ2-1, with TRBD1 matching over 8 bases. V shed 1 base, J shed 2 bases, and the junction held 4 bases outside the gene matches. Looked up from germline, CDR1 is LNHDA and CDR2 is SQIVND (reference sequence). The CDR3 sequence is 16 residues long. DNA of the CDR3: TGTGCCAGTAGTATAGTCGACAGGGGACCCTACAATGAGCAGTTCTTC. This encodes CASSIVDRGPYNEQFF.

This chain uses TRBV5-4 with TRBJ1-1; 7 nucleotides align to TRBD1. V gave up 4 bases and J gave up 2 bases; unmatched junction bases: 8. The CDR3 spans 15 residues. Germline lookup yields CDR1 SGHNT and CDR2 YYREEE (reference sequence). In DNA, the CDR3 is TGTGCCAGCAGCAGGAACCAGGGGGACAACACTGAAGCTTTCTTT. Its protein product is CASSRNQGDNTEAFF.

The chain uses TRBV5-1 and TRBJ2-3; D is unclear. The CDR3 sequence is 14 residues long. The germline gives CDR1 SGHRS, CDR2 YFSETQ. The V end was cut by 0 bases, the J end by 2 bases, with 7 bases between. CDR3 sequence (DNA): TGCGCCAGCAGCTTGGGGCCTTTCACAGATACGCAGTATTTT. Translating it yields CASSLGPFTDTQYF.

The chain has TRBV12-3 or TRBV12-4 and TRBJ1-2, with D uncertain. This CDR3 region has 13 residues. Trimming cost V 3 bases and J 2 bases, with 7 bases left between them. The CDR3 DNA reads as TGTGCCAGCAGTTTGAACAGCAACTATGGCTACACCTTC. Translated: CASSLNSNYGYTF.

This chain links TRBV4-3 with TRBJ2-7; maybe TRBD2 (5 bases). CDR3 length equals 15 residues. V was clipped by 3 bases and J by 0 bases, with 12 bases between them. Germline CDR1 is LGHNA and CDR2 is YSLEER. CDR3 amino acids: CASSQSYTSSYEQYF. The CDR3, as DNA: TGCGCCAGCAGCCAGTCTTATACTAGCTCCTACGAGCAGTACTTC.

The V gene is TRBV3-1 (or the pseudogene TRBV3-2), the J gene TRBJ2-5; 10 positions match TRBD2. Germline V gives CDR1 LGHDT, CDR2 YNNKEL (reference sequence). The CDR3 runs to 17 residues. With V trimmed by 4 bases and J by 4 bases, 12 bases remained unmatched. This chain's CDR3 is CASSPGNRAGGIETQYF. CDR3 sequence (DNA): TGTGCCAGCAGCCCCGGGAATAGAGCGGGGGGGATAGAGACCCAGTACTTC.

This clone was recorded only once. J is TRBJ1-1 and V is TRBV3-1 (or the pseudogene TRBV3-2); TRBD1 might be the D (6 bases). This CDR3 is 16 amino acids long. CDR1 and CDR2 (germline): LGHDT, YNNKEL (reference sequence). The V and J ends lost 0 bases and 4 bases respectively, with 15 bases between them. The CDR3 region is CASSQDHGGPFTEAFF. Written as DNA, the CDR3 is TGTGCCAGCAGCCAAGATCATGGGGGCCCCTTCACTGAAGCTTTCTTT.

The CDR3 is CASSQGFAGIAYNEQFF. CDR3 nucleotide sequence: TGTGCCAGCAGCCAAGGATTTGCGGGGATAGCTTACAATGAGCAGTTCTTC. V usage is TRBV3-1 (or the pseudogene TRBV3-2) and J usage is TRBJ2-1, with D possibly TRBD2 on 6 matching bases. Germline CDR1 reads LGHDT; CDR2 reads YNNKEL (reference sequence). V shed 1 base and J shed 4 bases, with 17 bases lying between them. The CDR3 is 17 amino acids.

This chain connects TRBV9 to TRBJ1-1; D may be TRBD1 (6 bases). Looked up from germline, CDR1 is SGDLS and CDR2 is YYNGEE. The CDR3 is 13 residues long. The CDR3 loop is CADLDRTVTEAFF. The CDR3 DNA reads as TGTGCAGATCTAGACAGGACAGTCACTGAAGCTTTCTTT.

Here the CDR3 DNA reads TGTGCCAGCAGCTTGTATTTGCGGGAAAACACCATATATTTT. It yields the protein CASSLYLRENTIYF. V and J are TRBV5-5 and TRBJ1-3; D gene uncertain. Germline-derived CDR1 and CDR2 are SGHKS and YYEKEE (reference sequence). The CDR3 covers 14 residues. The V gene lost 1 base and the J gene lost 6 bases, with 11 bases spanning the gap.

The chain couples TRBV4-1 to TRBJ1-1; D call uncertain. The V end was cut by 4 bases, the J end by 1 base, with 10 bases between. The CDR3 is made up of 14 amino acids. Germline V CDR1 and CDR2: MGHRA, YSYEKL. CDR3 protein: CASSRIHRNTEAFF. The CDR3 region has the DNA TGCGCCAGCAGCCGAATACACCGGAACACTGAAGCTTTCTTT.

CDR3 in DNA: TGTGCCAGCAAGGAGGGGGCAACCGGGGAGCTGTTTTTT. Translating it yields CASKEGATGELFF. The chain carries TRBV2 and TRBJ2-2; D might be TRBD1 (7 bases). Germline V gene sequence: CDR1 SNHLY, CDR2 FYNNEI. The V end was cut by 7 bases, the J end by 5 bases, with 11 bases between. This CDR3 region has 13 residues.

The J gene is TRBJ2-7, the V gene TRBV7-2; TRBD2 might be the D (6 bases). V lost 1 base to trimming and J lost 3 bases, with 13 bases between them. CDR3 size: 15 residues. The germline V gene has CDR1 SGHTA and CDR2 FQGNSA. In DNA, the CDR3 is TGTGCCAGCAGCTTAGGGGACTCCGGGGTCTACGAGCAGTACTTC. Its protein product is CASSLGDSGVYEQYF.

The V and J genes are TRBV14 and TRBJ1-2; D remains ambiguous. V was clipped by 4 bases and J by 3 bases, with 9 bases between them. The CDR3 is made up of 13 amino acids. CDR1 SGHDN and CDR2 FVKESK come from the germline V gene. CDR3 residues: CASSRSTYYGYTF. CDR3 bases: TGTGCCAGCAGCCGATCGACATACTATGGCTACACCTTC.

The chain has TRBV7-9 and TRBJ1-2, with D unclear. The CDR3 contains 15 residues. In germline, CDR1 is SEHNR, CDR2 FQNEAQ (reference sequence). V lost 1 base, J lost 3 bases, and 12 bases lay in between. Here the CDR3 DNA reads TGTGCCAGCAGCTTAGGACTCCTCCTCCACTATGGCTACACCTTC. Translating gives CASSLGLLLHYGYTF.

The chain uses TRBV27 and TRBJ2-5; 8 bases fit TRBD2. This CDR3 contains 14 residues. Germline CDR1 reads MNHEY; CDR2 reads SMNVEV (reference sequence). After removal of 2 bases from V and 4 bases from J, the junction contained 3 bases not matched to a gene. In DNA, the CDR3 is TGTGCCAGCAGTTTACTCGGGGGGGGAGAGACCCAGTACTTC. It yields the protein CASSLLGGGETQYF.

The V and J genes are TRBV12-3 or TRBV12-4 and TRBJ1-6; no clear D. Trimming stripped 3 bases from V and 5 bases from J, with 5 bases between. This CDR3 has 13 amino acids. In DNA form, the CDR3 reads TGTGCCAGCAGTTTGATAGATAATTCACCCCTCCACTTT. Translating gives CASSLIDNSPLHF.

V is TRBV5-8 and J is TRBJ2-3; 8 nucleotides match TRBD1. Germline CDR1 and CDR2: SGHTS and YDEGEE. CDR3 length: 18 residues. Unmatched junction bases numbered 14, after V lost 2 bases and J lost 3 bases. The CDR3 reads CASSLPSYQQGGTDTQYF. The DNA of the CDR3 is TGTGCCAGCAGCTTACCTAGTTACCAACAGGGGGGAACAGATACGCAGTATTTT. Full variable domain (outside the CDR3, taken from reference TRBV5-8 and TRBJ2-3): EAGVTQSPTHLIKTRGQQATLRCSPISGHTSVYWYQQALGLGLQFLLWYDEGEERNRGNFPPRFSGRQFPNYSSELNVNALELEDSALYLCASSLPSYQQGGTDTQYFGPGTRLTVL.

The chain employs TRBV6-5 and TRBJ1-3; 8 bases match TRBD1. The CDR3 is 14 residues long. The V and J ends lost 6 bases and 5 bases, in that order; junction bases with no gene match: 6. Per the germline V gene, CDR1 is MNHEY and CDR2 is SVGAGI. The CDR3 bases are TGTGCCAGCAGCGGTCGACAGGGGAGAAACACCATATATTTT. Translated, it gives CASSGRQGRNTIYF.

The V and J genes are TRBV7-9 and TRBJ1-3, with 8 bases that match TRBD1. The CDR3 covers 15 residues. Looked up from germline, CDR1 is SEHNR and CDR2 is FQNEAQ (reference sequence). Trimming removed 5 bases from V and 2 bases from J; junction bases left unmatched: 5. The CDR3 region is CASSPGGKPGNTIYF. CDR3 nucleotides: TGTGCCAGCAGCCCAGGGGGCAAACCTGGAAACACCATATATTTT.

Regarding this clone: Other DNA sequences in this specimen translate into the identical CDR3. V is TRBV5-4 and J is TRBJ1-2, with 9 bases that match TRBD1. Germline CDR1 SGHNT, CDR2 YYREEE (reference sequence). The length of the CDR3 is 13 residues. The J segment lost 6 bases and the V segment lost 1 base, leaving 1 base of the junction unmatched. The CDR3 region has the DNA TGTGCCAGCAGCTTGACAGGGGGCGATGGCTACACCTTC. Translated: CASSLTGGDGYTF.

This chain links TRBV2 with TRBJ2-3, with 11 bases aligning to TRBD2. The V gene's germline CDR1 is SNHLY and CDR2 FYNNEI. The CDR3 extends over 15 amino acids. J lost 5 bases, V lost 9 bases, and 10 bases had no gene match. The CDR3 sequence: CARGIAGGPQDTQYF. The CDR3, as DNA: TGTGCCAGGGGCATAGCGGGGGGGCCTCAAGATACGCAGTATTTT.

The chain carries TRBV6-5 and TRBJ2-7; 9 bases line up with TRBD2. The CDR3 consists of 15 residues. Germline trimming cut 6 bases from V and 6 bases from J; bases unmatched to any gene: 12. Germline lookup yields CDR1 MNHEY and CDR2 SVGAGI. In DNA form, the CDR3 reads TGTGCCAGCAGCGGTACGGGACTAGCCTCGAGCGAGCAGTACTTC. It encodes CASSGTGLASSEQYF.

The genes are TRBV1 and TRBJ1-6; TRBD1, as called in the table, went unchecked against the DNA. TRBV1 is tagged as a pseudogene. The length of the CDR3 is 16 residues. CDR3 DNA: TGCACCAGCAGCCGAGACAGGGGAACCTATAATTCACCCCTCCACTTT. Protein product: CTSSRDRGTYNSPLHF.

The rearrangement joins TRBV29-1 to TRBJ1-2; 8 bases are a match to TRBD1. Germline loops: CDR1 SQVTM, CDR2 ANQGSEA. Unmatched junction bases numbered 5, after V lost 5 bases and J lost 3 bases. This CDR3 comprises 13 residues. The CDR3 sequence: CSVTDRADYGYTF. CDR3 DNA: TGCAGCGTTACGGACAGGGCTGACTATGGCTACACCTTC.

The gene calls are TRBV5-1 and TRBJ1-4, with TRBD1 as a possible D gene (6 bases). The V end lost 6 bases, the J end lost 6 bases, and 18 bases lay between the germline ends. The CDR3 has 15 amino acids. Germline V lookup: CDR1 SGHRS, CDR2 YFSETQ. For the CDR3, the DNA is TGCGCCAGCACTCCGGGGGGCGCGGTTGATGAAAAACTGTTTTTT. This sequence encodes CASTPGGAVDEKLFF.

The chain joins TRBV15 to TRBJ2-1, with TRBD2 as a possible D gene (5 bases). CDR3 length: 14 residues. Trimming left V 8 bases short and J 0 bases short, with 11 bases between. Germline CDR1 is LNHNV and CDR2 is YYDKDF (reference sequence). CDR3 sequence (DNA): TGTGCCACCGGATCTGGGAGCTCCTACAATGAGCAGTTCTTC. Translated: CATGSGSSYNEQFF.

V usage is TRBV7-2 and J usage is TRBJ2-2, with 7 bases fitting TRBD2. V gave up 3 bases and J gave up 4 bases; unmatched junction bases: 8. The CDR3 sequence is 16 residues long. Germline V CDR1 and CDR2: SGHTA, FQGNSA. The CDR3 nucleotides are TGTGCCAGCAGCTTTCTAAGCGGGGCCACCACCGGGGAGCTGTTTTTT. Translated, it gives CASSFLSGATTGELFF.